This T cell receptor beta chain was retrieved from a study of patients and donors after allogeneic stem cell transplantation. The V and J ends lost 4 bases and 6 bases, in that order; junction bases with no gene match: 11. The CDR3 runs 16 residues. The germline gives CDR1 MNHNS, CDR2 SASEGT. TCRdb processed the RT-PCR reads anew with MiXCR; each CDR3 protein has one entry. This sample carries 390,000 or so distinct CDR3 sequences, around 16% of them seen once, and the ten largest clones take less than 8%. The sample comprised blood, either unsorted or a sorted T cell fraction (not recorded which). This receptor was identified in a human donor who was either an allogeneic HSCT recipient or a stem cell or donor lymphocyte infusion donor (not recorded which). It is not recorded whose cells these are; they may come from a transplant donor. This rearrangement joins TRBV6-1 to TRBJ2-4; 8 bases are a match to TRBD2. The CDR3 sequence: CASSATSGKVGNIQYF. The CDR3 DNA reads TGTGCCAGCAGTGCTACTAGCGGAAAAGTCGGAAACATTCAGTACTTC.